A single sample gave rise to the 17 T cell receptor beta chains below, sequenced in a study of shared clonotypes between healthy human individuals. Generated by immunoSEQ multiplex PCR, the TCRdb table keeps only in-frame clones and is missing some. In the table there are about 2.3 million clones, 92% of which are singletons. The source material was naive CD4+ T cells from PBMCs. Subset denoted: CD45RA+ positively selected. These receptors originate from a man between 18 and 29 years old in good health. Some clones in this sample may be carry-over from other donors' samples.

The chain couples TRBV6-5 to TRBJ1-1, with 7 bases identical to TRBD1. V lost 7 bases, J lost 4 bases, and 9 bases stayed unmatched. Germline assignment: CDR1 MNHEY and CDR2 SVGAGI. The CDR3 has 14 residues. As DNA, the CDR3 is TGTGCCAGCAATCCACAGGGGTTGGGCACTGAAGCTTTCTTT. This encodes CASNPQGLGTEAFF.

On this clone: In the same sample, other DNA sequences code for this CDR3. The genes are TRBV5-1 and TRBJ2-3, with 13 bases aligning to TRBD2. The CDR3 spans 16 residues. Germline CDR1 and CDR2: SGHRS and YFSETQ. V trimming: 2 bases; J trimming: 2 bases; junction bases outside the gene matches: 2. Written as DNA, the CDR3 is TGCGCCAGCAGCTTAGGGACTAGCGGGACCACAGATACGCAGTATTTT. Translated, it gives CASSLGTSGTTDTQYF.

V usage is TRBV19 and J usage is TRBJ1-5, with TRBD1 as a possible D gene (5 bases). The V gene lost 4 bases and the J gene lost 0 bases, with 13 bases spanning the gap. The germline CDR1 and CDR2 sequences are LNHDA and SQIVND (reference sequence). This CDR3 comprises 16 residues. CDR3 bases: TGTGCCAGTAGTACGATTGACAGCTATAGCAATCAGCCCCAGCATTTT. It specifies CASSTIDSYSNQPQHF.

This clone was recorded a few times. The chain combines TRBV28 with TRBJ1-5; 7 nucleotides match TRBD1. The CDR3 is 16 amino acids. Unmatched junction bases numbered 9, after V lost 6 bases and J lost 1 base. Germline V gene data show CDR1 as MDHEN and CDR2 as SYDVKM. CDR3 in DNA: TGTGCCAGCAGGACCAGGGGACAGCCAAGCAATCAGCCCCAGCATTTT. Its protein product is CASRTRGQPSNQPQHF. Filled out from reference TRBV28 and TRBJ1-5, the complete variable domain reads DVKVTQSSRYLVKRTGEKVFLECVQDMDHENMFWYRQDPGLGLRLIYFSYDVKMKEKGDIPEGYSVSREKKERFSLILESASTNQTSMYLCASRTRGQPSNQPQHFGDGTRLSIL.

This chain uses TRBV2 with TRBJ2-2; the D is unclear. The CDR3 totals 11 residues. V shed 4 bases and J shed 4 bases, with 1 base lying between them. Looked up from germline, CDR1 is SNHLY and CDR2 is FYNNEI. In nucleotides, the CDR3 is TGTGCCAGCAGTGTCACCGGGGAGCTGTTTTTT. Translated: CASSVTGELFF.

The rearrangement joins TRBV11-3 to TRBJ2-1, with 7 bases lining up with TRBD1. Trimming took 5 bases from V and 0 from J; bases not matched to a gene: 4. Germline-derived CDR1 and CDR2 are SGHNT and YENEEA. The CDR3 runs 15 residues. In DNA form, the CDR3 reads TGTGCCAGCAGCCCCCGGACAGGCTCCTACAATGAGCAGTTCTTC. Translated: CASSPRTGSYNEQFF.

V usage is TRBV5-4 and J usage is TRBJ1-2; D is undetermined. CDR1 is SGHNT, CDR2 YYREEE, per germline (reference sequence). The CDR3 is made up of 13 amino acids. V shed 5 bases and J shed 4 bases, with 12 bases lying between them. The DNA of the CDR3 is TGTGCCAGCAGGGGCAGCTCAAGCTATGGCTACACCTTC. It codes for CASRGSSSYGYTF.

The table lists this clone with a count of one. The chain combines TRBV25-1 with TRBJ2-5, with TRBD1 identical over 7 bases. V trimming: 8 bases; J trimming: 5 bases; junction bases outside the gene matches: 11. The CDR3 spans 14 residues. The germline CDR1 and CDR2 sequences are MGHDK and SYGVNS. The CDR3 protein is CASSYRGSGETQYF. In DNA, the CDR3 is TGTGCCAGCTCTTACAGGGGCTCCGGGGAGACCCAGTACTTC.

The chain links TRBV29-1 to TRBJ1-2, with 8 positions matching TRBD1. The junction had 11 bases not matched to a gene; V was cut back by 4 bases and J by 7 bases. The CDR3 runs to 14 residues. CDR1 is SQVTM and CDR2 is ANQGSEA in the germline V gene. CDR3 DNA: TGCAGCGTTGTAGGGTCTACAGGGGGAGGTGGCTACACCTTC. It yields the protein CSVVGSTGGGGYTF.

The V gene is TRBV15, the J gene TRBJ1-5; 7 nucleotides match TRBD1. The junction had 6 bases not matched to a gene; V was cut back by 0 bases and J by 4 bases. Germline assignment: CDR1 LNHNV and CDR2 YYDKDF (reference sequence). This CDR3 has 16 residues. The CDR3 sequence is CATSRELGQRNQPQHF. Written as DNA, the CDR3 is TGTGCCACCAGCAGAGAACTGGGACAGAGAAATCAGCCCCAGCATTTT.

The chain recombines TRBV5-1 with TRBJ1-2; D remains unclear. The germline CDR1 and CDR2 sequences are SGHRS and YFSETQ. The germline V and J ends were trimmed by 0 bases and 0 bases, with 12 bases remaining between them. The CDR3 extends over 16 amino acids. CDR3 DNA sequence: TGCGCCAGCAGCTTGGCTCTCTCCATTTCTAACTATGGCTACACCTTC. Translated, it gives CASSLALSISNYGYTF. Based on the CDR3 plus reference TRBV5-1 and TRBJ1-2, the full variable domain is KAGVTQTPRYLIKTRGQQVTLSCSPISGHRSVSWYQQTPGQGLQFLFEYFSETQRNKGNFPGRFSGRQFSNSRSEMNVSTLELGDSALYLCASSLALSISNYGYTFGSGTRLTVV.

The chain carries TRBV11-1 and TRBJ2-7; 10 nucleotides align to TRBD1. V was clipped by 2 bases and J by 5 bases; unmatched bases: 9. This CDR3 has 16 residues. Per germline, CDR1 SGHAT and CDR2 FQDESV (reference sequence). CDR3 sequence reads: CASSLLPPGQGNEQYF. CDR3 sequence (DNA): TGTGCCAGCAGCTTACTCCCCCCGGGACAGGGGAACGAGCAGTACTTC.

The DNA of the CDR3 is TGTGCCAGCAGCCAAGGTGGGCCCCAGCATTTT. It specifies CASSQGGPQHF. The chain couples TRBV14 to TRBJ1-5, with D unclear. The V and J ends lost 1 base and 9 bases respectively, with 4 bases between them. This CDR3 comprises 11 residues. Germline V gene sequence: CDR1 SGHDN, CDR2 FVKESK. Looking up the rest from reference TRBV14 and TRBJ1-5 gives the full variable domain: EAGVTQFPSHSVIEKGQTVTLRCDPISGHDNLYWYRRVMGKEIKFLLHFVKESKQDESGMPNNRFLAERTGGTYSTLKVQPAELEDSGVYFCASSQGGPQHFGDGTRLSIL.

The table lists this clone with a count of one. The J gene is TRBJ2-7, the V gene TRBV9; unclear D gene. Per germline, CDR1 SGDLS and CDR2 YYNGEE. This CDR3 contains 15 residues. V lost 4 bases and J lost 0, with 14 bases in between. Here the CDR3 reads CASSTSVSPSYEQYF. Here the CDR3 DNA reads TGTGCCAGCAGCACATCAGTTTCTCCCTCCTACGAGCAGTACTTC.

The chain links TRBV2 to TRBJ2-3; 7 bases fit TRBD2. Germline trimming cut 2 bases from V and 6 bases from J; bases unmatched to any gene: 5. The CDR3 runs to 14 residues. CDR1 SNHLY and CDR2 FYNNEI come from the germline V gene. The CDR3: CASSESGRFDTQYF. The CDR3 DNA sequence: TGTGCCAGCAGTGAATCCGGGAGGTTTGATACGCAGTATTTT.

This chain joins TRBV5-1 and TRBJ2-5, with TRBD2 matching over 9 bases. Trimming took 3 bases from V and 4 from J; bases not matched to a gene: 10. Germline CDR1 is SGHRS and CDR2 is YFSETQ. The CDR3 length is 16 residues. The chain's CDR3 is CASSSLAGNSGETQYF. CDR3 sequence (DNA): TGCGCCAGCAGCTCTCTAGCGGGAAACTCCGGAGAGACCCAGTACTTC.

The V call is TRBV7-9, the J call TRBJ2-2, with D possibly matching TRBD2 (6 bases). Germline assignment: CDR1 SEHNR and CDR2 FQNEAQ (reference sequence). Between the trimmed V and J ends, which lost 8 bases and 6 bases, there was a span of 19 bases. CDR3 length equals 15 residues. CDR3 region: CASSVGLRRPGELFF. The CDR3 bases are TGTGCCAGCTCGGTGGGACTGAGGCGCCCCGGGGAGCTGTTTTTT.